Each of the 27 T cell receptor beta chains below was sequenced from the same sample in a study of blood T cells in healthy people across ages. Primers used in a second PCR of roughly 7 to 12 cycles were a sample-barcoded 5' primer and a J-beta primer mix. TCRdb reanalysed the 5' RACE reads using MiXCR and keeps one entry per CDR3 protein. The sample shows over 700,000 distinct CDR3 sequences, roughly 25% of them seen only once. These same records also appear under a second study, on T cells of mothers and their children.

Sample: blood. The origin of the receptors is a boy younger than 18 in good health.

This clonotype was seen a handful of times. The genes are TRBV20-1 and TRBJ2-5; a weak D match, TRBD2 (5 bases). V was shortened by 0 bases and J by 7 bases, with 15 bases between the two germline ends. Germline loops: CDR1 DFQATT, CDR2 SNEGSKA (reference sequence). CDR3 length: 14 amino acids. The CDR3 here is CSARDAGRRGTQYF. Here the CDR3 DNA reads TGCAGTGCTAGAGATGCGGGCCGCCGGGGGACCCAGTACTTC.

The chain is built from TRBV7-9 and TRBJ2-5, with D perhaps matching TRBD1 or TRBD2 (5 bases each). V lost 1 base, J lost 9 bases, and 12 bases lay in between. Germline V lookup: CDR1 SEHNR, CDR2 FQNEAQ (reference sequence). This CDR3 has 13 amino acids. The CDR3 DNA reads as TGTGCCAGCAGCTTAGGGGGAGCCAGGGCCCAGTACTTC. It specifies CASSLGGARAQYF. Drawing the rest from reference TRBV7-9 and TRBJ2-5, the complete variable domain is DTGVSQNPRHKITKRGQNVTFRCDPISEHNRLYWYRQTLGQGPEFLTYFQNEAQLEKSRLLSDRFSAERPKGSFSTLEIQRTEQGDSAMYLCASSLGGARAQYFGPGTRLLVL.

This clonotype was found a few times. This chain uses TRBV9 with TRBJ2-5, with TRBD2 matching 10 bases. The V gene end was trimmed by 1 base and the J gene end by 11 bases; junction bases not matched to a gene: 14. This CDR3 spans 16 amino acids. In germline, CDR1 is SGDLS, CDR2 YYNGEE. In DNA form, the CDR3 reads TGTGCCAGCAGCGTAACGGCTAGCGGGAGTCTTGGAGAGCAGTACTTC. This sequence encodes CASSVTASGSLGEQYF. Complete variable domain (other parts from reference TRBV9 and TRBJ2-5): DSGVTQTPKHLITATGQRVTLRCSPRSGDLSVYWYQQSLDQGLQFLIQYYNGEERAKGNILERFSAQQFPDLHSELNLSSLELGDSALYFCASSVTASGSLGEQYFGPGTRLLVL.

The CDR3 nucleotides read TGTGCCAGCTCACAACGGACTAGCGGGAGCGGAGAGACCCAGTACTTC. Protein sequence: CASSQRTSGSGETQYF. The V gene is TRBV18, the J gene TRBJ2-5; TRBD2 matches 13 bases. The trim removed 4 bases at V and 4 bases at J, leaving 6 bases unmatched. In germline, CDR1 is KGHSH, CDR2 LQKENI. The CDR3 is made up of 16 amino acids.

This clonotype has more than one count but fewer than ten. The chain couples TRBV28 to TRBJ2-1; D might be TRBD2 (6 bases). The CDR3 has 13 residues. Germline values: CDR1 MDHEN, CDR2 SYDVKM. The germline V and J ends were trimmed by 3 bases and 8 bases, with 11 bases remaining between them. This CDR3 is CASSLSSAYEQFF. The CDR3 DNA follows: TGTGCCAGCAGTTTGTCTAGCGCCTATGAGCAGTTCTTC.

This clonotype was counted only a few times. This chain links TRBV20-1 with TRBJ1-2; the D gene is possibly TRBD1 (5 bases). The germline gives CDR1 DFQATT, CDR2 SNEGSKA (reference sequence). V was trimmed by 1 base and J by 8 bases, leaving 11 bases between them. This CDR3 spans 12 amino acids. The CDR3 spells CSARGQTEGYTF. CDR3 nucleotide sequence: TGCAGTGCTAGAGGTCAGACAGAAGGCTACACCTTC.

The V gene is TRBV4-3, the J gene TRBJ2-5; tentative D call: TRBD2 (5 bases). The CDR3 is made up of 17 amino acids. Germline-derived CDR1 and CDR2 are LGHNA and YSLEER. V was pared by 3 bases and J by 7 bases, with 24 bases between. This CDR3 reads CASSQDRVGASSGTQYF. In DNA, the CDR3 is TGCGCCAGCAGCCAGGACCGCGTTGGAGCTAGCTCGGGGACCCAGTACTTC.

This clonotype was seen many times. The chain recombines TRBV3-1 with TRBJ2-7; D remains ambiguous. Deletions cut 0 bases from V and 4 bases from J, with 7 bases between. The length of the CDR3 is 13 residues. From germline, CDR1 is LGHDT and CDR2 YNNKEL (reference sequence). The CDR3 sequence: CASSQEWGYEQYF. Written as DNA, the CDR3 is TGTGCCAGCAGCCAAGAGTGGGGTTACGAGCAGTACTTC.

This clonotype was seen a few times. Written as DNA, the CDR3 is TGCAGTGCTAGAGATTTCTCTAGCGGGGGGGCGCATACGCAGTATTTT. Encoded protein: CSARDFSSGGAHTQYF. V gene TRBV20-1 combines with J gene TRBJ2-3; TRBD2 matches 12 bases. V lost 0 bases and J lost 7; bases outside the gene matches: 8. Germline assignment: CDR1 DFQATT and CDR2 SNEGSKA (reference sequence). There are 16 residues in the CDR3.

This clonotype was detected only a few times. This chain links TRBV28 with TRBJ2-7; 9 nucleotides agree with TRBD2. This CDR3 spans 12 amino acids. J was trimmed by 5 bases and V by 5 bases; bases with no gene match: 1. The germline CDR1 and CDR2 sequences are MDHEN and SYDVKM. CDR3: CASSRTSDEQYF. The CDR3, as DNA: TGTGCCAGCAGTCGGACTAGCGACGAGCAGTACTTC.

The table lists this clonotype with a few counts. The V gene is TRBV29-1, the J gene TRBJ2-1; D possibly uses TRBD1 or TRBD2 (6 bases each). The CDR3 runs to 15 residues. In germline, CDR1 is SQVTM, CDR2 ANQGSEA. The V end lost 4 bases, the J end lost 3 bases, and 16 bases lay between the germline ends. CDR3 residues: CSVVREEGDYNEQFF. For the CDR3, the DNA is TGCAGCGTTGTGCGTGAGGAGGGGGACTACAATGAGCAGTTCTTC.

V gene TRBV20-1 combines with J gene TRBJ2-3; unclear D gene. CDR1 and CDR2 (germline): DFQATT, SNEGSKA (reference sequence). Trimming took off 5 bases at V and 6 bases at J, with 15 bases between the two ends. The CDR3 has 13 residues. CDR3 amino acids: CSAWTGPPDTQYF. CDR3 DNA sequence: TGCAGTGCTTGGACGGGTCCTCCGGATACGCAGTATTTT.

The V gene is TRBV6-5, the J gene TRBJ2-4; D not certain. CDR3 length: 13 amino acids. The germline gives CDR1 MNHEY, CDR2 SVGAGI. Trimming pared 0 bases from V and 10 bases from J, leaving 10 bases between. CDR3 amino acids: CASSYSPDGIQYF. As DNA, the CDR3 is TGTGCCAGCAGTTACTCTCCTGACGGAATTCAGTACTTC.

The J gene is TRBJ2-1, the V gene TRBV7-3; 10 bases fit TRBD1. CDR3 length: 15 amino acids. The V gene's germline CDR1 is SGHTA and CDR2 FQGTGA. The V and J ends lost 5 bases and 9 bases, in that order; junction bases with no gene match: 10. The CDR3 sequence is CASSVTGGARAEQFF. The DNA for the CDR3 is TGTGCCAGCAGCGTGACAGGGGGCGCAAGGGCTGAGCAGTTCTTC.

This clonotype appeared a few times. The V gene is TRBV5-1, the J gene TRBJ1-1; D not resolved. Trimming removed 0 bases at V and 0 bases at J, with 9 bases between. This CDR3 is 15 amino acids long. The germline V gene encodes CDR1 SGHRS and CDR2 YFSETQ. CDR3 loop: CASSLGPGLNTEAFF. The CDR3 DNA reads as TGCGCCAGCAGCTTGGGTCCGGGGTTGAACACTGAAGCTTTCTTT.

This clonotype was recorded at least ten times. V gene TRBV5-1 combines with J gene TRBJ2-5; weak D call: TRBD1 (6 bases). The DNA end is more similar to TRBJ2-7, so the J call may be wrong. Germline V CDR1 and CDR2: SGHRS, YFSETQ. The CDR3 totals 14 residues. Here the CDR3 DNA reads TGCGCCAGCAGCTTGGGCAGGGGTTCCTACGAGCAGTACTTC. It encodes CASSLGRGSYEQYF.

This clonotype was detected only a few times. CDR3 nucleotides: TGCAGTGCTAGCGCCCTAGCGGGGGCCGGAGGGACCCAGTACTTC. Translating gives CSASALAGAGGTQYF. This chain connects TRBV20-1 to TRBJ2-5, with 10 nucleotides matching TRBD2. Germline values: CDR1 DFQATT, CDR2 SNEGSKA (reference sequence). V lost 3 bases and J lost 7; bases outside the gene matches: 11. This CDR3 contains 15 residues.

This clonotype has only a few counts. V usage is TRBV5-1 and J usage is TRBJ2-1; 9 bases are a match to TRBD2. Trimming at V came to 0 bases and at J to 6 bases, leaving 7 bases not matched to a gene. Germline CDR1 and CDR2: SGHRS and YFSETQ. This CDR3 has 16 amino acids. The CDR3 spells CASSLGLAGLTNEQFF. The DNA of the CDR3 is TGCGCCAGCAGCTTGGGCCTAGCGGGGCTTACCAATGAGCAGTTCTTC.

The table lists this clonotype with a few counts. DNA of the CDR3: TGTGCCAGCAGCTCCGTACAGGGGAGGGAGACCCAGTACTTC. Its protein product is CASSSVQGRETQYF. The J gene is TRBJ2-5, the V gene TRBV12-3 or TRBV12-4; TRBD1 is a possible D gene (7 bases). This CDR3 spans 14 amino acids. The V gene lost 6 bases and the J gene lost 5 bases, with 16 bases spanning the gap.

This clonotype was seen a handful of times. The chain is built from TRBV29-1 and TRBJ2-3; either TRBD1 or TRBD2 may fit D (6 bases each). V was shortened by 7 bases and J by 4 bases, with 18 bases between the two germline ends. Per the germline V gene, CDR1 is SQVTM and CDR2 is ANQGSEA. The length of the CDR3 is 14 residues. The CDR3: CSDQGGTSADTQYF. In DNA form, the CDR3 reads TGCAGCGATCAAGGCGGGACAAGTGCAGATACGCAGTATTTT.

This clonotype was detected only a few times. The rearrangement uses TRBV20-1 and TRBJ2-5; D is uncertain. The J call may not be correct, given that the DNA end is closer to TRBJ2-1. The germline gives CDR1 DFQATT, CDR2 SNEGSKA (reference sequence). The CDR3 totals 11 residues. CDR3 sequence reads: CSARHIGEQFF. The DNA for the CDR3 is TGCAGTGCTAGACATATCGGTGAGCAGTTCTTC.

This clonotype was recorded a few times. CDR3: CASSFRQGPGKLFF. The CDR3 region has the DNA TGTGCCAGCAGTTTCAGACAGGGCCCTGGAAAACTGTTTTTT. The chain combines TRBV27 with TRBJ1-4; TRBD1 matches at 7 bases. V shed 3 bases and J 10 bases; nucleotides not matched to a gene: 8. The germline V gene has CDR1 MNHEY and CDR2 SMNVEV (reference sequence). The CDR3 is 14 residues long.

V is TRBV28 and J is TRBJ1-2, with D maybe TRBD1 (6 bases). This CDR3 is 13 amino acids long. V lost 7 bases to trimming and J lost 7 bases, with 16 bases between them. Germline-derived CDR1 and CDR2 are MDHEN and SYDVKM. The chain's CDR3 is CASTLSGARGYTF. The DNA of the CDR3 is TGTGCCAGCACCCTATCAGGGGCCCGTGGCTACACCTTC.

This clonotype came up a few times. The V gene is TRBV20-1, the J gene TRBJ2-3; possibly TRBD1 for D (6 bases). Looked up from germline, CDR1 is DFQATT and CDR2 is SNEGSKA (reference sequence). This CDR3 is built from 13 residues. Trimming shortened V by 3 bases and J by 5 bases, and 12 bases separated the two germline ends. The CDR3 DNA is TGCAGTGCTAGGAGGCCAGGGGAAGATACGCAGTATTTT. This gives the protein CSARRPGEDTQYF.

As concerns this clonotype: An end of the junction does not agree with germline; a read error may underlie this. J is TRBJ1-5 and V is TRBV15; no firm D call. The CDR3 is 12 residues long. The germline V gene encodes CDR1 LNHNV and CDR2 YYDKDF (reference sequence). The CDR3 region is CVTSRENQPQHF. Written as DNA, the CDR3 is TGTGTCACCAGCAGAGAAAATCAGCCCCAGCATTTT.

The chain is built from TRBV20-1 and TRBJ2-4; D could derive from TRBD1 or TRBD2 (5 bases each). Germline CDR1 reads DFQATT; CDR2 reads SNEGSKA (reference sequence). V was shortened by 3 bases and J by 2 bases, with 14 bases between the two germline ends. CDR3 length: 15 residues. CDR3 sequence (DNA): TGCAGTGCTAGGGGGGATTTTGGGACCAAAAACATTCAGTACTTC. Translation gives CSARGDFGTKNIQYF.

The chain combines TRBV5-1 with TRBJ1-1, with a tentative D call TRBD1 (5 bases). The CDR3 consists of 15 residues. V was pared by 1 base and J by 0 bases, with 10 bases between. In germline, CDR1 is SGHRS, CDR2 YFSETQ. Written as DNA, the CDR3 is TGCGCCAGCAGCTTGACGACAGAGTTGAACACTGAAGCTTTCTTT. This sequence encodes CASSLTTELNTEAFF.